Shown below are 5 T cell receptor beta chains from a single sample sequenced in a study of beta chain features in type 1 diabetes. No antigen has been assigned to these receptors. cDNA synthesis used the whole RNA isolate, giving expressed TCRB sequences. The data were produced by immunoSEQ multiplex PCR, yet TCRdb's version contains in-frame clones alone and is incomplete. Of more than 550,000 clones listed, more than 13% are singletons. Findings and limits, study-wide: TCRB CDR3s from Type 1 diabetes patients were moderately but significantly shorter in all four CD4+ subsets.

The sequencing sample was made of naive CD4+ T cells from blood. The receptor source for this set is a man between 18 and 35 years old with type 1 diabetes.

A note on this clone: Other DNA sequences from this sample encode an identical CDR3 as well. The chain uses TRBV5-1 and TRBJ2-2, with D uncertain. The germline V gene encodes CDR1 SGHRS and CDR2 YFSETQ. The CDR3 covers 14 residues. V dropped 0 bases and J dropped 4 bases, with 7 bases sitting between them. The CDR3 nucleotides read TGCGCCAGCAGCTTGGAGGTTAGCACCGGGGAGCTGTTTTTT. Its protein is CASSLEVSTGELFF. Complete variable domain (other parts from reference TRBV5-1 and TRBJ2-2): KAGVTQTPRYLIKTRGQQVTLSCSPISGHRSVSWYQQTPGQGLQFLFEYFSETQRNKGNFPGRFSGRQFSNSRSEMNVSTLELGDSALYLCASSLEVSTGELFFGEGSRLTVL.

The CDR3 spells CASSWGLAVWDEQFF. In DNA form, the CDR3 reads TGCGCCAGCAGCTGGGGACTAGCGGTATGGGATGAGCAGTTCTTC. The chain uses TRBV5-1 and TRBJ2-1, with 11 bases fitting TRBD2. This CDR3 has 15 residues. The germline V gene has CDR1 SGHRS and CDR2 YFSETQ. J lost 8 bases, V lost 3 bases, and 7 bases had no gene match.

This sequence joins TRBV19 and TRBJ2-1; no definite D call. Germline assignment: CDR1 LNHDA and CDR2 SQIVND (reference sequence). There are 15 residues in the CDR3. Deletions cut 0 bases from V and 10 bases from J, with 16 bases between. The CDR3 nucleotides are TGTGCCAGTAGTATAGAAGGTATCAATGTTTTCGAGCAGTTCTTC. It is translated as CASSIEGINVFEQFF.

This chain connects TRBV7-2 to TRBJ1-2; TRBD1 aligns across 8 bases. With 1 base clipped from V and 4 bases from J, the junction kept 5 bases outside the gene matches. Germline CDR1 reads SGHTA; CDR2 reads FQGNSA. The CDR3 is 15 amino acids. The CDR3 here is CASSLEQGESYGYTF. The CDR3 DNA is TGTGCCAGCAGCTTAGAACAGGGGGAGAGCTATGGCTACACCTTC.

This clone has more than one count but fewer than ten. This chain connects TRBV5-1 to TRBJ2-1, with no clear D. V lost 0 bases to trimming and J lost 0 bases, with 7 bases between them. Germline V gives CDR1 SGHRS, CDR2 YFSETQ. The CDR3 covers 15 residues. Here the CDR3 reads CASSLESGSYNEQFF. The CDR3 nucleotides are TGCGCCAGCAGCTTGGAATCCGGCTCCTACAATGAGCAGTTCTTC. Complete variable domain (other parts from reference TRBV5-1 and TRBJ2-1): KAGVTQTPRYLIKTRGQQVTLSCSPISGHRSVSWYQQTPGQGLQFLFEYFSETQRNKGNFPGRFSGRQFSNSRSEMNVSTLELGDSALYLCASSLESGSYNEQFFGPGTRLTVL.